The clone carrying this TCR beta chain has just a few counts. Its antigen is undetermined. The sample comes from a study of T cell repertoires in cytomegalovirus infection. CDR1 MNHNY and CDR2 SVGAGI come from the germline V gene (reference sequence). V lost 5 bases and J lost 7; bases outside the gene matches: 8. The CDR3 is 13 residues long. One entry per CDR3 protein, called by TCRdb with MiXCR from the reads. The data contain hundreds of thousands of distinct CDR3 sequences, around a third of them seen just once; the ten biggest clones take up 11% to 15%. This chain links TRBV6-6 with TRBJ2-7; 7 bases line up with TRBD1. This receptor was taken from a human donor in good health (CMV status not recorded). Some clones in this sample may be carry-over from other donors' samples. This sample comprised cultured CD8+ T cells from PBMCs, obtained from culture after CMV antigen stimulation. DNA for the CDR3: TGTGCCAGCAGTGACTATAGGGGGCGAGAGCAGTACGTC. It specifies CASSDYRGREQYV.